Each of the 9 T cell receptor beta chains below was sequenced from the same sample in a study of lymphopenia after photon versus proton radiotherapy. Generated by immunoSEQ multiplex PCR, the TCRdb table keeps only in-frame clones and is missing some. The table records 25,000 to 30,000 clones, approximately 85% of them present only once. The input for sequencing was peripheral blood, taken from a patient treated with photon-based radiotherapy. Receptor source: a man in his fifties with gastric cancer.

This clone was picked up one time. The chain has TRBV7-2 and TRBJ2-7; a weak D match, TRBD1 (5 bases). Germline CDR1 reads SGHTA; CDR2 reads FQGNSA. This CDR3 is built from 12 residues. V was shortened by 5 bases and J by 8 bases, with 13 bases between the two germline ends. In nucleotides, the CDR3 is TGTGCCAGCAGCGAACTGCAGGGAAAGCAGTACTTC. Its protein is CASSELQGKQYF.

This chain joins TRBV2 and TRBJ2-3; 9 bases are shared with TRBD2. This CDR3 is built from 16 residues. Trimming removed 6 bases from V and 6 bases from J; junction bases left unmatched: 13. CDR1 is SNHLY, CDR2 FYNNEI, per germline. The CDR3 bases are TGTGCCAGCAGGGTTGTTCGACTAGCGGTAGGGGATACGCAGTATTTT. It specifies CASRVVRLAVGDTQYF.

V usage is TRBV5-6 and J usage is TRBJ2-3; the D is unclear. CDR3 length: 14 amino acids. The germline V and J ends were trimmed by 4 bases and 1 base, with 10 bases remaining between them. The germline V gene has CDR1 SGHDT and CDR2 YYEEEE. This CDR3 reads CASSPGPGTDTQYF. The CDR3 DNA follows: TGTGCCAGCAGCCCCGGACCTGGCACAGATACGCAGTATTTT.

The J gene is TRBJ1-5, the V gene TRBV28, with D uncertain. The CDR3 contains 11 residues. Trimming left V 5 bases short and J 4 bases short, with 3 bases between. CDR1 and CDR2 (germline): MDHEN, SYDVKM. The CDR3 loop is CASSGNQPQHF. The CDR3 DNA reads TGTGCCAGCAGTGGGAATCAGCCCCAGCATTTT.

This chain links TRBV30 with TRBJ1-1, with TRBD1 matching over 9 bases. J gave up 7 bases and V 2 bases, and 2 bases lay outside the gene matches. Germline V lookup: CDR1 GTSNPN, CDR2 SVGIG (reference sequence). CDR3 size: 12 residues. CDR3 in amino acids: CAWSWGQGEAFF. The CDR3 coding sequence is TGTGCCTGGAGTTGGGGACAGGGTGAAGCTTTCTTT.

CDR3 coding DNA: TGTGCCAGCAGCAAAGTAAGAAAACTGTTTTTT. Amino acids: CASSKVRKLFF. The rearrangement joins TRBV21-1 to TRBJ1-4. TRBV21-1 is designated a pseudogene. There are 11 residues in the CDR3.

The table lists this clone with a count of one. The rearrangement joins TRBV5-5 to TRBJ1-6, with TRBD1 matching 9 bases. Losses at the gene ends were 2 bases for V and 7 bases for J; bases not matched to a gene: 4. Looked up from germline, CDR1 is SGHKS and CDR2 is YYEKEE (reference sequence). The CDR3 runs 15 residues. CDR3 sequence (DNA): TGTGCCAGCAGCTTACAGGGGGCTCAGAATTCACCCCTCCACTTT. This sequence encodes CASSLQGAQNSPLHF.

The CDR3 DNA sequence: TGTGCCAGCAGCTCACAGACAGGGGCGAACACCGGGGAGCTGTTTTTT. This encodes CASSSQTGANTGELFF. This chain links TRBV7-2 with TRBJ2-2; 8 bases fit TRBD1. Germline CDR1 reads SGHTA; CDR2 reads FQGNSA. Trimming cost V 4 bases and J 0 bases; bases outside gene matches: 4. This CDR3 has 16 residues.

V and J are TRBV19 and TRBJ1-1, with TRBD1 identical over 12 bases. Trimming at V came to 5 bases and at J to 5 bases, leaving 3 bases not matched to a gene. The CDR3 totals 14 residues. Germline V gene sequence: CDR1 LNHDA, CDR2 SQIVND (reference sequence). CDR3 DNA sequence: TGTGCCAGTAGTGAGGGACAGGGGGCAACTGAAGCTTTCTTT. It codes for CASSEGQGATEAFF.